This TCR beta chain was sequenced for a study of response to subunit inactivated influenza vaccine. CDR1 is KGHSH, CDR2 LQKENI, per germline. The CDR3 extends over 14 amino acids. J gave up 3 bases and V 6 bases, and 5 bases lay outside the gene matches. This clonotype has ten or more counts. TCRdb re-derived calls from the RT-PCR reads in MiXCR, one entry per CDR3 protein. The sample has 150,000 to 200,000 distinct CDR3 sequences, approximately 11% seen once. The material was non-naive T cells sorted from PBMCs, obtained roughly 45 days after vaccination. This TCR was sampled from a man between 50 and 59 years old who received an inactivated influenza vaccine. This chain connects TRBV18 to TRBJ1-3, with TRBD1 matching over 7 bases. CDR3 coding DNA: TGTGCCAGCTCCGAGGGGGCGAGTGGAAACACCATATATTTT. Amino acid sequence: CASSEGASGNTIYF.